This T cell receptor beta chain was captured in a study of blood T cells in healthy people across ages. Study results and limitations: Greater diversity and more naive CD4+ cells were seen in long-lived donors than in aged donors.

Primed by a sample-barcoded 5' primer and a J-beta primer mix, a second PCR proceeded for about 6 to 11 cycles. From the 5' RACE reads, TCRdb called clonotypes with MiXCR, one entry per CDR3 protein. This sample has some 1,500,000 distinct CDR3 sequences, with 40% to 45% found just once. Concerning this clonotype itself: As yet, its antigen is unknown.

The germline V and J ends were trimmed by 0 bases and 3 bases, with 21 bases remaining between them. In germline, CDR1 is LNHNV, CDR2 YYDKDF (reference sequence). The CDR3 totals 19 residues. The rearrangement joins TRBV15 to TRBJ1-5; D is perhaps TRBD1 (5 bases). The specimen sequenced was blood. The clonotype comes from a woman between 18 and 29 years old in good health. CDR3 region: CATSRDGSLDWGNNQPQHF. Here the CDR3 DNA reads TGTGCCACCAGCAGAGATGGCAGTCTTGACTGGGGGAACAATCAGCCCCAGCATTTT.